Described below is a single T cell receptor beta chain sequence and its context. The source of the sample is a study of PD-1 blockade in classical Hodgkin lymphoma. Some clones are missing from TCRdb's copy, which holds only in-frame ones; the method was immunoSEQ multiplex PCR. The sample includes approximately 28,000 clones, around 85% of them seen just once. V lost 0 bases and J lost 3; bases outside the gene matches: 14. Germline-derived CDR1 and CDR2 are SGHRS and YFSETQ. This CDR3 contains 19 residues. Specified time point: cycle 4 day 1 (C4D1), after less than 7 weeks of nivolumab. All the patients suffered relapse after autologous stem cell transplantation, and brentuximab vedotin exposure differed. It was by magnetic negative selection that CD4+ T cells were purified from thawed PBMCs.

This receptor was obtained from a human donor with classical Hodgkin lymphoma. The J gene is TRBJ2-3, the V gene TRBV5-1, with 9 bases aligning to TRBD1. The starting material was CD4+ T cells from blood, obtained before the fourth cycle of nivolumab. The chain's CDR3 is CASSLEEPRDRELTDTQYF. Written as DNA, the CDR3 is TGCGCCAGCAGCTTGGAGGAACCCCGGGACAGGGAGTTGACAGATACGCAGTATTTT.